This TCR beta chain was recovered during a study of T-cell reconstitution after alpha-beta-depleted transplantation in children. This clonotype was observed a handful of times. The germline gives CDR1 SGDLS, CDR2 YYNGEE. The CDR3 has 15 residues. Trimming shortened V by 0 bases and J by 2 bases, and 9 bases separated the two germline ends. Construction of the TCRbeta library involved unique molecular identifiers. Each CDR3 protein gets one entry after TCRdb re-called the PCR reads with MiXCR. The top ten clones hold about 3.1% of a sample with about 540,000 distinct CDR3 sequences, approximately 20% of them seen once.

Sequencing was performed on PBMCs from the stem cell graft donor, taken from the stem cell graft. The clonotype comes from a human donor who donated a stem cell graft to a child with acute lymphoblastic leukemia. The chain is built from TRBV9 and TRBJ2-1; maybe TRBD2 (6 bases). The chain's CDR3 is CASSVGRETYNEQFF. The CDR3 bases are TGTGCCAGCAGCGTAGGGAGGGAGACCTACAATGAGCAGTTCTTC. Full variable domain (remainder filled in from reference TRBV9 and TRBJ2-1): DSGVTQTPKHLITATGQRVTLRCSPRSGDLSVYWYQQSLDQGLQFLIQYYNGEERAKGNILERFSAQQFPDLHSELNLSSLELGDSALYFCASSVGRETYNEQFFGPGTRLTVL.